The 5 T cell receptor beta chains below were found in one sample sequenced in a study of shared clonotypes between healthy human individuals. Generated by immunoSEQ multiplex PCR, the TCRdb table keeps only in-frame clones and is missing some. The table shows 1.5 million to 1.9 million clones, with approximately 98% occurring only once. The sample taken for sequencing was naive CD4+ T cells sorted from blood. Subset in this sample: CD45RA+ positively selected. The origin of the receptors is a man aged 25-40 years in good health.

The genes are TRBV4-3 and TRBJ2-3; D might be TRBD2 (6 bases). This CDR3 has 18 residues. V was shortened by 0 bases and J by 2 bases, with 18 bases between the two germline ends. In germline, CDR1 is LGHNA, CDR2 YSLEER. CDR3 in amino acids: CASSQERITGVITDTQYF. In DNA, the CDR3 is TGCGCCAGCAGCCAAGAGAGGATAACGGGAGTCATCACAGATACGCAGTATTTT.

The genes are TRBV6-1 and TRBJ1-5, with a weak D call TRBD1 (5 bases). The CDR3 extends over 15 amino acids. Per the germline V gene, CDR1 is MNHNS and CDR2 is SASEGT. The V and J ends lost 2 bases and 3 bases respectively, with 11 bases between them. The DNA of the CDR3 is TGTGCCAGCAGTGAATTTAGAGGGGACAATCAGCCCCAGCATTTT. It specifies CASSEFRGDNQPQHF.

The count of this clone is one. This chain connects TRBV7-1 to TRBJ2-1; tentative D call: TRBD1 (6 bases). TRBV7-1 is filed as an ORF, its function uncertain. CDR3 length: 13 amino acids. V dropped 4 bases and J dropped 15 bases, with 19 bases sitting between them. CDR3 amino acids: CASSLASRGLGFF. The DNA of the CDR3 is TGTGCCAGCAGCTTAGCGTCCAGGGGTTTGGGGTTCTTC.

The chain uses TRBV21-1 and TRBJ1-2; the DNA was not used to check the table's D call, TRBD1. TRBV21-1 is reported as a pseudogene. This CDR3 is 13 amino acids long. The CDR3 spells CASKKGLERRHPF. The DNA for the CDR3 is TGTGCCAGCAAAAAGGGGCTCGAGCGTCGGCACCCCTTC.

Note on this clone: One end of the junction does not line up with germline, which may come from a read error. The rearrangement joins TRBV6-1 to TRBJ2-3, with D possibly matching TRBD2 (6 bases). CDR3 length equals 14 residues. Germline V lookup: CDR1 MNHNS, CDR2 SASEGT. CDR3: CASSGLPPTDTQYF. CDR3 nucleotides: TGTGCCAGTAGTGGACTACCGCCCACAGATACGCAGTATTTT.